The 21 T cell receptor beta chains given below trace back to one sample, sequenced in a study of regulatory T cells in long-lasting Graves disease. Building of the TCR beta libraries involved iRepertoire HTBI primers and Arm-PCR of CDR3 regions. TCRdb called the multiplex PCR reads again in MiXCR, with one record for every CDR3 protein. The table shows about 660,000 distinct CDR3 sequences, with around 30% occurring only once. This sample's time point: persistent/refractory GD, antithyroid drugs over 5 years with positive TRAb. PBMC RNA was the source of the TCR library. The specimen was peripheral blood mononuclear cells (PBMCs), collected when the disease was refractory, from a patient treated with antithyroid drugs. These receptors were collected from a female donor with Graves disease.

This clonotype was detected many times. V usage is TRBV12-3 or TRBV12-4 and J usage is TRBJ1-6; the match to TRBD1 covers 7 bases. The CDR3 covers 15 residues. The V segment lost 5 bases and the J segment 8 bases; nucleotides outside the gene matches: 9. CDR3 nucleotide sequence: TGTGCCAGCAGTCTACGACAGGGAGTACATTCACCCCTCCACTTT. Translating gives CASSLRQGVHSPLHF.

This chain uses TRBV13 with TRBJ1-1; TRBD1 agrees at 8 bases. From germline, CDR1 is PRHDT and CDR2 FYEKMQ (reference sequence). The CDR3 has 16 amino acids. J gave up 1 base and V 5 bases, and 9 bases lay outside the gene matches. The CDR3 bases are TGTGCCAGCAGCCCTCCGATCGACAGGGGGAACACTGAAGCTTTCTTT. Its protein is CASSPPIDRGNTEAFF.

Worth noting for this clonotype: A read error may explain this, as a much larger clone is one base away. This chain joins TRBV12-3 or TRBV12-4 and TRBJ1-3; D uncertain. Trimming shortened V by 5 bases and J by 1 base, and 6 bases separated the two germline ends. The CDR3 loop spans 13 amino acids. This CDR3 is CASSRRSGNTIYF. CDR3 DNA sequence: TGTGCCAGCAGTCGGAGGTCTGGAAACACCATATATTTT.

The genes are TRBV2 and TRBJ2-5; D not certain. The CDR3 sequence is 17 residues long. Germline V lookup: CDR1 SNHLY, CDR2 FYNNEI. V gave up 1 base and J gave up 1 base, with 16 bases separating them. The CDR3 spells CASSEGPSGSLQETQYF. In nucleotides, the CDR3 is TGTGCCAGCAGTGAAGGGCCCTCCGGTTCCCTCCAAGAGACCCAGTACTTC.

V is TRBV6-1 and J is TRBJ2-7; D is uncertain. Germline CDR1 MNHNS, CDR2 SASEGT. This CDR3 is built from 14 residues. V was trimmed by 6 bases and J by 2 bases, leaving 14 bases between them. CDR3 DNA sequence: TGTGCCAGCAGGGTGTCCTTGGGAACCTACGAGCAGTACTTC. Residues: CASRVSLGTYEQYF.

This clonotype was detected a few times. The V gene is TRBV2, the J gene TRBJ2-5; D remains ambiguous. V lost 7 bases to trimming and J lost 5 bases, with 14 bases between them. This CDR3 comprises 13 residues. The germline gives CDR1 SNHLY, CDR2 FYNNEI. The CDR3 nucleotides read TGTGCCAGCAACTATCTCGTCAGGGAGACCCAGTACTTC. As protein: CASNYLVRETQYF. Supplemented by reference TRBV2 and TRBJ2-5, the full variable domain reads EPEVTQTPSHQVTQMGQEVILRCVPISNHLYFYWYRQILGQKVEFLVSFYNNEISEKSEIFDDQFSVERPDGSNFTLKIRSTKLEDSAMYFCASNYLVRETQYFGPGTRLLVL.

A few counts support this clonotype. This sequence joins TRBV12-3 or TRBV12-4 and TRBJ2-3; TRBD2 is a possible D gene (6 bases). With 4 bases removed from V and 3 bases from J, the gap between germline ends came to 14 bases. This CDR3 spans 15 amino acids. The CDR3 region has the DNA TGTGCCAGCAGTTATCGTGGAGGGGCTACAGATACGCAGTATTTT. Translation: CASSYRGGATDTQYF.

This clonotype was observed a few times. The chain joins TRBV5-1 to TRBJ2-2; no clear D gene. The V gene's germline CDR1 is SGHRS and CDR2 YFSETQ. The CDR3 is 16 residues long. V was pared by 4 bases and J by 1 base, with 14 bases between. The CDR3 reads CASSHIRTGNTGELFF. CDR3 bases: TGCGCCAGCAGCCATATTCGGACGGGGAACACCGGGGAGCTGTTTTTT.

The CDR3 nucleotides read TGTGCCAGCAGCCAGACGCGCTGGTCGGTCGGAGGCGAGCAGTACTTC. Protein product: CASSQTRWSVGGEQYF. This chain connects TRBV14 to TRBJ2-7; D possibly corresponds to TRBD2 (5 bases). The germline V and J ends were trimmed by 3 bases and 6 bases, with 21 bases remaining between them. Germline values: CDR1 SGHDN, CDR2 FVKESK. This CDR3 region has 16 residues.

The V gene is TRBV5-6, the J gene TRBJ2-7, with D perhaps matching TRBD1 (5 bases). The CDR3 is made up of 15 amino acids. CDR1 and CDR2 (germline): SGHDT, YYEEEE. V lost 2 bases and J 6 bases, leaving 18 bases between the germline ends. The CDR3 region is CASSFTRVGFGEQYF. Here the CDR3 DNA reads TGTGCCAGCAGCTTCACCAGGGTGGGCTTCGGCGAGCAGTACTTC.

The V gene is TRBV25-1, the J gene TRBJ1-1, with 7 bases that match TRBD1. This CDR3 region has 14 residues. Germline assignment: CDR1 MGHDK and CDR2 SYGVNS. Trimming took 4 bases from V and 5 from J; bases not matched to a gene: 7. CDR3 protein: CASSALGGWTEAFF. CDR3 in DNA: TGTGCCAGCAGTGCACTAGGGGGCTGGACTGAAGCTTTCTTT.

Comment on this clonotype: At one boundary the junction diverges from the germline segment, which might be a read error. V is TRBV6-1 and J is TRBJ2-2, with D possibly being TRBD2 (6 bases). The length of the CDR3 is 18 residues. The germline V gene has CDR1 MNHNS and CDR2 SASEGT. The CDR3 sequence is CASSEKNLGGIGTRELFF. The CDR3, as DNA: TGTGCCAGCAGTGAAAAAAACCTCGGCGGGATCGGCACCAGGGAGCTGTTTTTT.

This clonotype was counted only a few times. The chain is built from TRBV11-2 and TRBJ1-2; 12 bases match TRBD1. The CDR3 contains 16 residues. V lost 5 bases, J lost 2 bases, and 6 bases stayed unmatched. Germline V gene sequence: CDR1 SGHAT, CDR2 FQNNGV. DNA for the CDR3: TGTGCCAGCAGCCGGGACAGGGGGCTTCCCAACTATGGCTACACCTTC. This gives the protein CASSRDRGLPNYGYTF.

The V gene is TRBV19, the J gene TRBJ1-1; D is unclear. Germline-derived CDR1 and CDR2 are LNHDA and SQIVND (reference sequence). The CDR3 has 14 residues. Trimming shortened V by 5 bases and J by 1 base, and 11 bases separated the two germline ends. Written as DNA, the CDR3 is TGTGCCAGTAGTGGAGACACTTCGAACACTGAAGCTTTCTTT. Amino acids: CASSGDTSNTEAFF.

The sample holds a few counts of this clonotype. V is TRBV6-1 and J is TRBJ2-7, with a weak D call TRBD1 (6 bases). Germline CDR1 and CDR2: MNHNS and SASEGT. This CDR3 contains 12 residues. The germline V and J ends were trimmed by 8 bases and 6 bases, with 14 bases remaining between them. CDR3 DNA sequence: TGTGCCAGCCGTATGGTGGGGGCCGAGCAGTACTTC. Translation gives CASRMVGAEQYF.

The gene calls are TRBV5-1 and TRBJ2-5, with TRBD2 matching 9 bases. V lost 5 bases to trimming and J lost 4 bases; unmatched junction nucleotides: 12. Per the germline V gene, CDR1 is SGHRS and CDR2 is YFSETQ. The CDR3 covers 16 residues. CDR3 amino acids: CASSLTPGTSTETQYF. The CDR3 DNA follows: TGCGCCAGCAGTCTTACCCCCGGGACTAGCACAGAGACCCAGTACTTC.

Details on this clonotype: This clone may be a read error of a much larger clone one base away. V and J are TRBV2 and TRBJ1-5; weak D call: TRBD1 (5 bases). Trimming shortened V by 11 bases and J by 0 bases, and 23 bases separated the two germline ends. The CDR3 sequence is 17 residues long. CDR1 and CDR2 (germline): SNHLY, FYNNEI. The CDR3 loop reads CAGNGGSGRDSNQPQHF. The CDR3 nucleotides are TGTGCCGGCAACGGGGGGTCAGGGCGGGATAGCAATCAGCCCCAGCATTTT.

Notes on this clonotype: The junction does not match germline at one end; this may be a read error. The DNA of the CDR3 is TGTGCCAGCAGTCCCATCAGGGGTCAGGGCTTGAACACTAAAGCTTTCTTT. It translates to CASSPIRGQGLNTKAFF. This sequence joins TRBV12-3 or TRBV12-4 and TRBJ1-1; weak D call: TRBD1 (6 bases). This CDR3 comprises 17 residues.

This chain joins TRBV7-9 and TRBJ1-1, with D hard to call. CDR1 and CDR2 (germline): SEHNR, FQNEAQ (reference sequence). V was pared by 5 bases and J by 5 bases, with 18 bases between. CDR3 length: 15 amino acids. CDR3 nucleotides: TGTGCCAGCAGCCCCTGGCAGCCAGGATTGACTGAAGCTTTCTTT. Translating gives CASSPWQPGLTEAFF.

There are many counts of this clonotype. The rearrangement links TRBV7-9 to TRBJ1-5, with D unresolved. The ends were cut back, 3 bases at V and 5 bases at J, with 14 bases in the middle. Looked up from germline, CDR1 is SEHNR and CDR2 is FQNEAQ (reference sequence). The CDR3 consists of 15 residues. In DNA form, the CDR3 reads TGTGCCAGCAGCTTTTCAAGGAGTAGGGATCAGCCCCAGCATTTT. Translating it yields CASSFSRSRDQPQHF.

At least ten counts were recorded for this clonotype. The J gene is TRBJ2-7, the V gene TRBV28, with D perhaps matching TRBD1 (6 bases). V was clipped by 7 bases and J by 4 bases, with 17 bases between them. The CDR3 is made up of 14 amino acids. Germline-derived CDR1 and CDR2 are MDHEN and SYDVKM. The CDR3 loop is CASTLGGPPYEQYF. The CDR3 DNA sequence: TGTGCCAGCACCCTAGGGGGACCTCCGTACGAGCAGTACTTC.